One sample yielded the 20 T cell receptor beta chains listed below, sequenced in a study of T cell repertoires in cytomegalovirus infection. These receptors have no identified antigens. Using its own MiXCR run on the reads, TCRdb lists one record per CDR3 protein. Of approximately 1,000,000 distinct CDR3 sequences in the sample, under 40% were seen once. The sample consisted of cultured CD8+ T cells from PBMCs, taken from culture after CMV antigen stimulation. The receptors were gathered from a human donor in good health (CMV status not recorded). Some clones in this sample may be carry-over from other donors' samples.

This clonotype was detected only a few times. This CDR3 reads CASSLVVASGGYNEQFF. The CDR3 DNA reads TGTGCCAGCAGCTTGGTTGTCGCTAGCGGGGGGTACAATGAGCAGTTCTTC. V usage is TRBV5-4 and J usage is TRBJ2-1, with 11 bases matching TRBD2. The CDR3 spans 17 residues. V lost 0 bases and J lost 4; bases outside the gene matches: 6. From germline, CDR1 is SGHNT and CDR2 YYREEE (reference sequence).

The V call is TRBV9, the J call TRBJ2-1; tentatively, D is TRBD1 or TRBD2 (6 bases each). CDR3 length: 17 amino acids. Per germline, CDR1 SGDLS and CDR2 YYNGEE. V lost 1 base and J lost 0, with 14 bases in between. The CDR3 loop reads CASSVRRGPSSYNEQFF. The CDR3 region has the DNA TGTGCCAGCAGCGTAAGACGGGGGCCGAGCTCCTACAATGAGCAGTTCTTC.

This clonotype appeared many times. The chain uses TRBV7-2 and TRBJ1-1, with D hard to call. Germline V gene data show CDR1 as SGHTA and CDR2 as FQGNSA. This CDR3 has 12 residues. V gave up 5 bases and J gave up 4 bases, with 8 bases separating them. CDR3 protein: CASSPLLTEAFF. For the CDR3, the DNA is TGTGCCAGCAGCCCCCTGCTCACTGAAGCTTTCTTT.

The rearrangement joins TRBV6-5 to TRBJ2-1, with 7 bases that match TRBD1. The CDR3 spans 14 residues. In germline, CDR1 is MNHEY, CDR2 SVGAGI. The V segment lost 6 bases and the J segment 6 bases; nucleotides outside the gene matches: 8. CDR3 residues: CASSGQVKSNEQFF. CDR3 in DNA: TGTGCCAGCAGCGGACAGGTCAAGTCCAATGAGCAGTTCTTC.

The V call is TRBV29-1, the J call TRBJ2-2; 8 bases fit TRBD2. The CDR3 is made up of 12 amino acids. CDR1 and CDR2 from the germline V gene are SQVTM and ANQGSEA. Trimming at V came to 8 bases and at J to 6 bases, leaving 5 bases not matched to a gene. CDR3 in DNA: TGCAGCTTCTTAGCGGGGTCCGGGGAGCTGTTTTTT. This codes for CSFLAGSGELFF.

This clonotype has only a few counts. The V and J genes are TRBV7-2 and TRBJ1-2; tentatively, D is TRBD1 (5 bases). The CDR3 contains 17 residues. Germline V gene lookup returns CDR1 SGHTA and CDR2 FQGNSA. Between the trimmed V and J ends, which lost 5 bases and 0 bases, there was a span of 19 bases. The CDR3, as DNA: TGTGCCAGCAGCCCATCGAGGGGTGGAATAACTAACTATGGCTACACCTTC. This sequence encodes CASSPSRGGITNYGYTF.

About this clonotype: A junction boundary mismatches the germline segment, possibly from a read error. J is TRBJ1-5 and V is TRBV27; a possible D gene is TRBD1 (5 bases). Germline CDR1 is MNHEY and CDR2 is SMNVEV (reference sequence). CDR3 length equals 14 residues. CDR3 region: CTSSLRRANQPQHF. As DNA, the CDR3 is TGTACCAGCAGTTTACGCAGGGCAAATCAGCCCCAGCATTTT.

This clonotype has more than one count but fewer than ten. The genes are TRBV11-2 and TRBJ2-1, with D possibly matching TRBD2 (6 bases). The CDR3 runs to 13 residues. With 5 bases removed from V and 5 bases from J, the gap between germline ends came to 10 bases. Germline V CDR1 and CDR2: SGHAT, FQNNGV. CDR3 in amino acids: CASSRSGHNEQFF. CDR3 DNA sequence: TGTGCCAGCAGCCGGAGCGGGCACAATGAGCAGTTCTTC.

The J gene is TRBJ1-2, the V gene TRBV28, with 10 nucleotides matching TRBD1. CDR1 is MDHEN and CDR2 is SYDVKM in the germline V gene. The CDR3 length is 16 residues. V lost 5 bases, J lost 8 bases, and 14 bases stayed unmatched. CDR3 residues: CASSPRGGTGEGGYTF. The DNA of the CDR3 is TGTGCCAGCAGTCCGAGAGGAGGGACAGGGGAAGGAGGCTACACCTTC.

V usage is TRBV7-9 and J usage is TRBJ1-5; D uncertain. V lost 8 bases, J lost 4 bases, and 9 bases lay in between. The CDR3 runs 12 residues. Germline CDR1 is SEHNR and CDR2 is FQNEAQ (reference sequence). The DNA for the CDR3 is TGTGCCAGCGCTAATTCGAATCAGCCCCAGCATTTT. As protein: CASANSNQPQHF.

This chain links TRBV7-3 with TRBJ2-1; a possible D gene is TRBD1 (5 bases). CDR3 length: 16 amino acids. Trimming took off 0 bases at V and 2 bases at J, with 11 bases between the two ends. Germline CDR1 and CDR2: SGHTA and FQGTGA. The CDR3 nucleotides are TGTGCCAGCAGCTTAACGATCGGACACCCCTACAATGAGCAGTTCTTC. It is translated as CASSLTIGHPYNEQFF.

The chain carries TRBV5-6 and TRBJ1-5; D call uncertain. Trimming removed 1 base from V and 1 base from J, with 6 bases in between. CDR1 and CDR2 from the germline V gene are SGHDT and YYEEEE. This CDR3 is built from 14 residues. CDR3 nucleotides: TGTGCCAGCAGCTTGAGCAAGAGCAATCAGCCCCAGCATTTT. Encoded protein: CASSLSKSNQPQHF.

The chain employs TRBV12-3 or TRBV12-4 and TRBJ1-2, with D possibly matching TRBD1 (5 bases). The CDR3 covers 13 residues. Trimming left V 7 bases short and J 10 bases short, with 19 bases between. CDR3: CASTPGTSPDYTF. CDR3 DNA sequence: TGTGCCAGCACCCCCGGGACCTCTCCTGACTACACCTTC.

The rearrangement links TRBV4-1 to TRBJ2-7; 8 bases fit TRBD2. CDR3 length: 17 amino acids. V lost 3 bases, J lost 1 base, and 11 bases stayed unmatched. The germline gives CDR1 MGHRA, CDR2 YSYEKL. CDR3 loop: CASSHSAGGLGSYEQYF. CDR3 coding DNA: TGCGCCAGCAGCCATTCGGCGGGGGGCTTAGGATCCTACGAGCAGTACTTC.

This clonotype was counted at least ten times. The rearrangement links TRBV7-2 to TRBJ1-2; TRBD1 matches 8 bases. With V trimmed by 3 bases and J by 5 bases, 8 bases remained unmatched. Germline V gene data show CDR1 as SGHTA and CDR2 as FQGNSA. This CDR3 spans 15 amino acids. CDR3 nucleotides: TGTGCCAGCAGCTTTCGGACAGGGCGGAGTTATGGCTACACCTTC. It yields the protein CASSFRTGRSYGYTF. The complete variable domain, with remaining parts taken from reference TRBV7-2 and TRBJ1-2, reads GAGVSQSPSNKVTEKGKDVELRCDPISGHTALYWYRQSLGQGLEFLIYFQGNSAPDKSGLPSDRFSAERTGGSVSTLTIQRTQQEDSAVYLCASSFRTGRSYGYTFGSGTRLTVV.

This clonotype was observed at least ten times. This rearrangement joins TRBV12-3 or TRBV12-4 to TRBJ2-1; 10 nucleotides line up with TRBD2. Trimming cost V 6 bases and J 7 bases; bases outside gene matches: 3. The CDR3 covers 13 residues. The CDR3 nucleotides read TGTGCCAGCAGCCCGGGACTAGCGAATGAGCAGTTCTTC. It is translated as CASSPGLANEQFF.

This clonotype was detected a few times. CDR3 bases: TGTGCCAGTCGGGAGGGACTCTATGGCTACACCTTC. Encoded protein: CASREGLYGYTF. The V call is TRBV27, the J call TRBJ1-2; D may be TRBD1 (5 bases). The CDR3 has 12 amino acids. V lost 9 bases and J lost 4, with 12 bases in between. Germline V gene data show CDR1 as MNHEY and CDR2 as SMNVEV (reference sequence).

This clonotype was found a few times. The chain couples TRBV7-6 to TRBJ2-2; no clear D. The V end lost 8 bases, the J end lost 5 bases, and 15 bases lay between the germline ends. The germline V gene encodes CDR1 SGHVS and CDR2 FNYEAQ. The CDR3 length is 14 residues. The CDR3 protein is CASGPGRLTGELFF. The CDR3 DNA is TGTGCCAGCGGACCGGGCCGTCTGACCGGGGAGCTGTTTTTT.

V and J are TRBV7-9 and TRBJ2-4; a weak D match, TRBD1 (6 bases). This CDR3 has 12 residues. CDR1 and CDR2 from the germline V gene are SEHNR and FQNEAQ (reference sequence). The germline V and J ends were trimmed by 11 bases and 5 bases, with 13 bases remaining between them. In DNA form, the CDR3 reads TGTGCCTGCACAGGGAATCAAAACATTCAGTACTTC. Translated, it gives CACTGNQNIQYF. Variable domain in full (rest from reference TRBV7-9 and TRBJ2-4): DTGVSQNPRHKITKRGQNVTFRCDPISEHNRLYWYRQTLGQGPEFLTYFQNEAQLEKSRLLSDRFSAERPKGSFSTLEIQRTEQGDSAMYLCACTGNQNIQYFGAGTRLSVL.

The sample holds many counts of this clonotype. The chain carries TRBV28 and TRBJ2-3, with D uncertain. Germline lookup yields CDR1 MDHEN and CDR2 SYDVKM. The CDR3 covers 14 residues. Trimming left V 6 bases short and J 0 bases short, with 10 bases between. Here the CDR3 reads CASSLSSSTDTQYF. CDR3 nucleotides: TGTGCCAGCAGCCTATCCTCAAGCACAGATACGCAGTATTTT. The variable domain in full, with the rest retrieved from reference TRBV28 and TRBJ2-3, is DVKVTQSSRYLVKRTGEKVFLECVQDMDHENMFWYRQDPGLGLRLIYFSYDVKMKEKGDIPEGYSVSREKKERFSLILESASTNQTSMYLCASSLSSSTDTQYFGPGTRLTVL.